The rows below give T cell receptor beta chains drawn from one sample of a study of blood T cell repertoires in COVID-19. Assay used: immunoSEQ multiplex PCR; TCRdb lists only in-frame clones, some missing. The sample records 65,000 to 85,000 clones, 80% to 90% being singletons. The sequencing sample was made of peripheral blood. The receptors were sampled from a man aged 50 to 59 with acute or convalescent COVID-19. CDR3s include the opening cysteine and the closing phenylalanine or tryptophan. Each record gives: J gene, V gene, D gene, clone size, CDR3 DNA, CDR3 protein. D genes are given only for firm matches. Some rows have no size entry. The others give once, few or many, or a class for an expanded clone.

TRBJ1-6,TRBV4-3,TRBD1,few,TGCGCCAGCAGCCAAGAGCCTCCGGGACAGGGTAATTCACCCCTCCACTTT,CASSQEPPGQGNSPLHF
TRBJ2-3,TRBV18,TRBD2,.,TGTGCCAGCTCACCACTGGAGGGAGGGCCTAGAGATACGCAGTATTTT,CASSPLEGGPRDTQYF
TRBJ1-1,TRBV6-2/TRBV6-3,.,.,TGTGCCAGCAGTTACCGCCCCCCGAGGGACACTGAAGCTTTCTTT,CASSYRPPRDTEAFF
TRBJ1-4,TRBV18,TRBD1,.,TGTGCCAGCTCACCAGGGACAGCGGGGGATGAAAAACTGTTTTTT,CASSPGTAGDEKLFF
TRBJ2-3,TRBV6-6,TRBD2,.,TGTGCCAGCAGACAGGTTAGCGGGCCCACAGATACGCAGTATTTT,CASRQVSGPTDTQYF
TRBJ2-1,TRBV3-1/TRBV3-2,.,.,TGTGCCAGCAGCCGGGACAAGTACAATGAGCAGTTCTTC,CASSRDKYNEQFF
TRBJ1-1,TRBV5-1,.,few,TGCGCCAGCAGCTTGGGTGGGGGCCGGACTGAAGCTTTCTTT,CASSLGGGRTEAFF
TRBJ1-2,TRBV7-9,TRBD1,.,TGTGCCAGCAGCTCAAGACGGGACAGAGCCTATGGCTACACCTTC,CASSSRRDRAYGYTF
TRBJ2-2,TRBV5-4,TRBD1,.,TGTGCCAGCAGCCTCCTCGGGACAGGAGTAACCGGGGAGCTGTTTTTT,CASSLLGTGVTGELFF
TRBJ1-1,TRBV5-3,TRBD1,few,TGTGCCAGAAGCACTCGGGACAGAAGTGGCACTGAAGCTTTCTTT,CARSTRDRSGTEAFF
TRBJ1-1,TRBV5-1,.,.,TGCGCCAGCAGCTTGATTCCAGGGTTTAACACTGAAGCTTTCTTT,CASSLIPGFNTEAFF
TRBJ1-6,TRBV5-5,TRBD1,.,TGTGCCAGCGGGGACAGGGGGCGTAATTCACCCCTCCACTTT,CASGDRGRNSPLHF
TRBJ2-5,TRBV19,.,once,TGTGCCAGTAGTGAGGAGGGAACAGAGACCCAGTACTTC,CASSEEGTETQYF
TRBJ1-2,TRBV24-1,.,.,TGTGCCACCAGTGATCCTCTACAATCGGACAGAGGCTACACCTTC,CATSDPLQSDRGYTF
TRBJ2-1,TRBV28,.,.,TGTGCCAGCAGTTTCTTGGCGGAGGGTGGTGAGCAGTTCTTC,CASSFLAEGGEQFF
TRBJ1-2,TRBV28,.,.,TGTGCCAGCAGTGTCGGGGGGCCCGCTTTGGGCGGCTACACCTTC,CASSVGGPALGGYTF
TRBJ1-2,TRBV30,.,once,TGTGCCTGGAGTGTCGAAGGAGGGGTTGACTATGGCTACACCTTC,CAWSVEGGVDYGYTF
TRBJ2-3,TRBV9,TRBD1,.,TGTGCCAGCAGCCAATGGACAGGGCATAACACAGATACGCAGTATTTT,CASSQWTGHNTDTQYF
TRBJ1-5,TRBV5-8,.,.,TGTGCCAGCACCCCGGACCCGGGGTTCAATCAGCCCCAGCATTTT,CASTPDPGFNQPQHF
TRBJ2-1,TRBV6-6,.,.,TGTGCCAGCAGTTACGGAGGAGAAGGCAATGAGCAGTTCTTC,CASSYGGEGNEQFF
TRBJ1-5,TRBV4-3,.,.,TGCGCCAGCAGCCGAGTTTGGACAGATAGCAATCAGCCCCAGCATTTT,CASSRVWTDSNQPQHF
TRBJ1-6,TRBV18,.,.,TGTGCCAGCTCCGCTGACAGGTCGAATTCACCCCTCCACTTT,CASSADRSNSPLHF
TRBJ2-5,TRBV6-6,.,once,TGTGCCAGCAGTTTGACAGGTGGGGGAGAGACCCAGTACTTC,CASSLTGGGETQYF
TRBJ2-1,TRBV5-1,TRBD2,.,TGCGCCAGCAGCCCCGGGACTAGCGGTACAGCTGAGCAGTTCTTC,CASSPGTSGTAEQFF
TRBJ1-2,TRBV28,TRBD1,.,TGTGCCAGCAGTTTAGGGGACAGGGGGCTAGGGGGCTACACCTTC,CASSLGDRGLGGYTF
TRBJ2-3,TRBV6-1,.,.,TGTGCCAGCAGTGAAATGGGCGGAGCAGGGGCAGATACGCAGTATTTT,CASSEMGGAGADTQYF
TRBJ2-3,TRBV19,.,.,TGTGCCAGTAGTATAGCTCCAACTAGCACAGATACGCAGTATTTT,CASSIAPTSTDTQYF
TRBJ2-3,TRBV11-2,TRBD2,.,TGTGCCAGCAGCTTAGGCGATCCCTGGGGACTAGCGCGAACAGATACGCAGTATTTT,CASSLGDPWGLARTDTQYF
TRBJ1-2,TRBV18,TRBD1,.,TGTGCCAGCTCACCGCTCCTGGACAGGGATGGCTACACCTTC,CASSPLLDRDGYTF
TRBJ1-2,TRBV14,.,.,TGTGCCAGCAGCCGGGGGGGCTATGGCTACACCTTC,CASSRGGYGYTF
TRBJ1-1,TRBV19,.,.,TGTGCCAGTAGTGGACTGGGACAAATGAACACTGAAGCTTTCTTT,CASSGLGQMNTEAFF
TRBJ2-3,TRBV7-8,.,.,TGTGCCAGCATTTTCAGGGGCACAGATACGCAGTATTTT,CASIFRGTDTQYF
TRBJ1-2,TRBV6-5,TRBD1,.,TGTGCCAGCAGTTCACAGGGGGCCTATGGCTACACCTTC,CASSSQGAYGYTF
TRBJ1-5,TRBV2,.,.,TGTGCCAGCAGTGTTAGTCAGGCCAATCAGCCCCAGCATTTT,CASSVSQANQPQHF
TRBJ1-3,TRBV18,.,.,TGTGCCAGCTCACCCCCGAGCGGGGGAAACACCATATATTTT,CASSPPSGGNTIYF
TRBJ2-6,TRBV27,.,.,TGTGCCAGCAAAACAAGCTCTGGGGCCAACGTCCTGACTTTC,CASKTSSGANVLTF
TRBJ2-2,TRBV19,.,.,TGTGCCAGTAGTATCAGCGGGTGGAACACCGGGGAGCTGTTTTTT,CASSISGWNTGELFF
TRBJ1-1,TRBV7-2,.,.,TGTGCCAGCAGCTTAGGGCAATGGAACACTGAAGCTTTCTTT,CASSLGQWNTEAFF
TRBJ1-2,TRBV18,.,once,TGTGCCAGCTCGCCTAGGACAGATGATAACTATGGCTACACCTTC,CASSPRTDDNYGYTF
TRBJ1-5,TRBV5-1,.,.,TGCGCCAGCAGTCCGGACAGCAGTCAGCCCCAGCATTTT,CASSPDSSQPQHF
TRBJ1-5,TRBV29-1,.,.,TGCAGCGTTGGGACCACAGGGCAGCCCCAGCATTTT,CSVGTTGQPQHF
TRBJ1-1,TRBV24-1,TRBD1,.,TGTGCCACCAGTGATTTGCACGACAGGGGCGCTTTCTTT,CATSDLHDRGAFF
TRBJ2-2,TRBV9,.,.,TGTGCCAGCAGTGCGAACAGCTCTTTTAACACCGGGGAGCTGTTTTTT,CASSANSSFNTGELFF
TRBJ1-4,TRBV29-1,.,.,TGCAGCGTTGGAGGAAATGAAAAACTGTTTTTT,CSVGGNEKLFF
TRBJ1-1,TRBV6-5,.,.,TGTGCCAGCAGGGCATACAGGGCCCTGAACACTGAAGCTTTCTTT,CASRAYRALNTEAFF
TRBJ1-1,TRBV6-5,TRBD1,.,TGTGCCAGCAGTCAGACGGGACAGGGGGCCTTAGCTTTCTTT,CASSQTGQGALAFF
TRBJ2-7,TRBV7-9,.,.,TGTGCCAGCCAGATTGAGGAGAGCTACGAGCAGTACTTC,CASQIEESYEQYF
TRBJ1-2,TRBV5-1,.,.,TGCGCCAGCAGGCCCCCGGGACAAGACTATGGCTACACCTTC,CASRPPGQDYGYTF
TRBJ1-1,TRBV10-3,.,once,TGTGCCATCAGTGAGTTTGGCACAGCCCAAGGGGGGAACACTGAAGCTTTCTTT,CAISEFGTAQGGNTEAFF